A single sample gave rise to the 17 T cell receptor beta chains below, sequenced in a study of regulatory T cells in long-lasting Graves disease. Building the TCR beta libraries relied on iRepertoire HTBI primers, and CDR3 regions underwent Arm-PCR. In TCRdb, the multiplex PCR reads were re-called with MiXCR into one record per CDR3 protein. Here the sample spans 350,000 to 500,000 distinct CDR3 sequences, about 17% being singletons. Noted time point: newly diagnosed GD, antithyroid drugs for less than 3 months. From RNA extracted from PBMCs, the TCR library was made. These same records also appear under a second study, on T cells in Graves' hyperthyroidism and ophthalmopathy.

The specimen comprised peripheral blood mononuclear cells (PBMCs), sampled at new diagnosis, from a patient treated with antithyroid drugs. The source of these receptors is a woman younger than 35 with Graves disease.

About this clonotype: The missing conserved phenylalanine or tryptophan at the end of this CDR3 makes a read error likely. This chain joins TRBV28 and TRBJ2-2; 9 bases line up with TRBD2. This CDR3 is built from 17 residues. V lost 6 bases to trimming and J lost 2 bases; unmatched junction nucleotides: 10. The germline V gene has CDR1 MDHEN and CDR2 SYDVKM. Written as DNA, the CDR3 is TGTGCCAGCAGGGAACTAGGAGCGGGAGGAAACACCGGGGAGCTGTTTCTT. It yields the protein CASRELGAGGNTGELFL.

This clonotype was seen ten or more times. This sequence joins TRBV11-2 and TRBJ2-7; TRBD2 aligns across 14 bases. Per germline, CDR1 SGHAT and CDR2 FQNNGV. The V gene end was trimmed by 5 bases and the J gene end by 7 bases; junction bases not matched to a gene: 10. This CDR3 is 16 amino acids long. CDR3 loop: CASSLSGLAGVEEQYF. Here the CDR3 DNA reads TGTGCCAGCAGCCTATCGGGACTAGCGGGAGTGGAAGAGCAGTACTTC.

The J gene is TRBJ2-1, the V gene TRBV29-1; 7 nucleotides agree with TRBD1. Germline V gives CDR1 SQVTM, CDR2 ANQGSEA. The CDR3 length is 14 residues. The trim removed 5 bases at V and 14 bases at J, leaving 18 bases unmatched. CDR3 bases: TGCAGCGTTTTTCTCCCTGCCCGACAGGGAGAAAAGTTCTTC. Protein product: CSVFLPARQGEKFF.

In this sample, this clonotype turned up many times. In DNA, the CDR3 is TGTGCCAGCAGTAAGGTCGGGGAGCTGTTTTTT. Protein: CASSKVGELFF. The chain links TRBV11-1 to TRBJ2-2, with D unresolved. The CDR3 totals 11 residues. The V gene's germline CDR1 is SGHAT and CDR2 FQDESV (reference sequence). The ends were cut back, 6 bases at V and 7 bases at J, with 6 bases in the middle.

Many counts were recorded for this clonotype. The J gene is TRBJ1-1, the V gene TRBV4-2; D is undetermined. This CDR3 comprises 16 residues. Germline-derived CDR1 and CDR2 are LGHNA and YNFKEQ. The V gene lost 0 bases and the J gene lost 2 bases, with 13 bases spanning the gap. CDR3 sequence (DNA): TGTGCCAGCAGCCAAGATCCCATTGGTGCAAACACTGAAGCTTTCTTT. Translated: CASSQDPIGANTEAFF.

In its sample, this clonotype was seen many times. The V gene is TRBV11-2, the J gene TRBJ2-1; 13 bases agree with TRBD2. Losses at the gene ends were 4 bases for V and 3 bases for J; bases not matched to a gene: 3. This CDR3 is 16 amino acids long. CDR1 is SGHAT and CDR2 is FQNNGV in the germline V gene. The CDR3 nucleotides are TGTGCCAGCAGCTCCGGGACTAGCGGGAACTACAATGAGCAGTTCTTC. This encodes CASSSGTSGNYNEQFF.

The chain uses TRBV25-1 and TRBJ2-1, with D tentatively TRBD1 (5 bases). V was cut by 1 base and J by 7 bases, with 11 bases left in between. The germline V gene encodes CDR1 MGHDK and CDR2 SYGVNS. The CDR3 has 14 residues. DNA of the CDR3: TGTGCCAGCAGTGAATCAACCAGGGTAAATGAGCAGTTCTTC. Translated: CASSESTRVNEQFF.

This clonotype was found a few times. The chain couples TRBV4-2 to TRBJ1-1; unclear D gene. Looked up from germline, CDR1 is LGHNA and CDR2 is YNFKEQ. The CDR3 consists of 15 residues. Trimming took off 1 base at V and 1 base at J, with 10 bases between the two ends. The CDR3 reads CASSQGSNKNTEAFF. The DNA of the CDR3 is TGTGCCAGCAGCCAAGGAAGTAATAAGAACACTGAAGCTTTCTTT.

This clonotype showed up many times. The rearrangement links TRBV18 to TRBJ2-5, with 10 bases identical to TRBD2. The CDR3 length is 16 residues. Germline assignment: CDR1 KGHSH and CDR2 LQKENI. Unmatched junction bases numbered 13, after V lost 5 bases and J lost 7 bases. CDR3 nucleotide sequence: TGTGCCAGCTCAACTGGAACTAGCGGGACCTGGGGGACCCAGTACTTC. Its translation: CASSTGTSGTWGTQYF.

The sample holds many counts of this clonotype. The chain employs TRBV12-3 or TRBV12-4 and TRBJ1-1, with D possibly being TRBD1 (5 bases). Between the trimmed V and J ends, which lost 5 bases and 0 bases, there was a span of 13 bases. The CDR3 is made up of 15 amino acids. The CDR3 protein is CASSRTQGLNTEAFF. CDR3 coding DNA: TGTGCCAGCAGTCGCACTCAGGGATTGAACACTGAAGCTTTCTTT.

Regarding this clonotype: A much larger clonotype is one base distant, so this may be a read error. This chain joins TRBV5-1 and TRBJ2-5; D is ambiguous. The end of the DNA fits TRBJ2-1 better, so the J call may be wrong. The length of the CDR3 is 14 residues. Germline CDR1 is SGHRS and CDR2 is YFSETQ. The CDR3 DNA follows: TGCGCCAGCAGCGTGATCAGCTCCCACAATGAGCAGTTCTTC. The encoded protein is CASSVISSHNEQFF.

This clonotype was detected a few times. Germline and junction disagree at one end, which may indicate a read error. The chain carries TRBV30 and TRBJ2-1, with D perhaps assigned TRBD1 or TRBD2 (5 bases each). The CDR3 is 14 amino acids. Germline V CDR1 and CDR2: GTSNPN, SVGIG (reference sequence). CDR3 sequence reads: CVWIVGDSYNEQFF. Here the CDR3 DNA reads TGTGTCTGGATTGTGGGGGACTCCTACAATGAGCAGTTCTTC. Variable domain in full (rest from reference TRBV30 and TRBJ2-1): SQTIHQWPATLVQPVGSPLSLECTVEGTSNPNLYWYRQAAGRGLQLLFYSVGIGQISSEVPQNLSASRPQDRQFILSSKKLLLSDSGFYLCVWIVGDSYNEQFFGPGTRLTVL.

This clonotype was seen repeatedly, ten times or more. The V call is TRBV2, the J call TRBJ1-2; TRBD1 might be the D (5 bases). CDR1 SNHLY and CDR2 FYNNEI come from the germline V gene. The CDR3 runs to 16 residues. The V end was cut by 5 bases, the J end by 2 bases, with 18 bases between. CDR3: CASSRGEGRRNYGYTF. CDR3 DNA sequence: TGTGCCAGCAGTCGAGGGGAAGGCAGGCGAAACTATGGCTACACCTTC.

CDR3 bases: TGTGCCAGCAGACTCCAACGGACCCCCGCTTGGACAGATACGCAGTATTTT. Translated: CASRLQRTPAWTDTQYF. V is TRBV6-1 and J is TRBJ2-3, with D uncertain. Germline V CDR1 and CDR2: MNHNS, SASEGT. This CDR3 contains 17 residues. The V and J ends lost 6 bases and 3 bases respectively, with 22 bases between them.

This clonotype was detected many times. The chain links TRBV28 to TRBJ2-1, with 13 nucleotides matching TRBD2. J lost 1 base, V lost 1 base, and 7 bases had no gene match. CDR3 size: 19 residues. Germline CDR1 MDHEN, CDR2 SYDVKM. The CDR3 DNA sequence: TGTGCCAGCAGTTTATCCGGACTAGCGGGAGCCCAATCCTACAATGAGCAGTTCTTC. Protein product: CASSLSGLAGAQSYNEQFF. Full variable domain (remainder filled in from reference TRBV28 and TRBJ2-1): DVKVTQSSRYLVKRTGEKVFLECVQDMDHENMFWYRQDPGLGLRLIYFSYDVKMKEKGDIPEGYSVSREKKERFSLILESASTNQTSMYLCASSLSGLAGAQSYNEQFFGPGTRLTVL.

The rearrangement uses TRBV6-5 and TRBJ1-6; 9 bases align to TRBD1. This CDR3 spans 14 amino acids. The V and J ends lost 2 bases and 15 bases, in that order; junction bases with no gene match: 8. The germline V gene encodes CDR1 MNHEY and CDR2 SVGAGI. The CDR3 sequence: CASSYGRDRADLHF. As DNA, the CDR3 is TGTGCCAGCAGTTACGGTCGGGACAGGGCGGACCTCCACTTT.

The chain carries TRBV7-2 and TRBJ2-3; TRBD2 aligns across 7 bases. The ends lost 2 bases at V and 2 bases at J; junction bases unmatched: 10. The CDR3 has 17 amino acids. The germline V gene has CDR1 SGHTA and CDR2 FQGNSA. The CDR3 nucleotides are TGTGCCAGCAGCTTATGGGGCGGCCGGGAGGTCACAGATACGCAGTATTTT. Residues: CASSLWGGREVTDTQYF.